These 3 T cell receptor beta chains were all obtained from the same sample, sequenced in a study of blood T cell repertoires in COVID-19 (dated by TCRdb to 2020 to 2021). The library was produced with the immunoSEQ multiplex PCR assay. In TCRdb, the immuneACCESS table is reduced to in-frame sequences with V and J assigned. These tables do not hold every clone; where another copy was compared, an unresolved V gene accounts for under half, and the others remain unexplained. The sample table contains 280,000 or so clones; only one count was recorded for roughly 88% of them. Under 2.5% of the sample lies in the top ten. The sample taken for sequencing was PBMCs or T cells enriched from blood (not recorded which). These receptors originate from a man younger than 40 who had recovered from COVID-19.

The chain recombines TRBV24-1 with TRBJ1-2; no clear D gene. V gave up 5 bases and J gave up 2 bases, with 11 bases separating them. This CDR3 has 14 amino acids. Germline lookup yields CDR1 KGHDR and CDR2 SFDVKD. The CDR3 region has the DNA TGTGCCACCAGTGGCCTGACGCGGAACTATGGCTACACCTTC. It is translated as CATSGLTRNYGYTF.

The genes are TRBV10-1 and TRBJ1-2; 8 positions match TRBD1. In germline, CDR1 is WNHNN, CDR2 SYGVQD (reference sequence). This CDR3 is built from 17 residues. The ends lost 0 bases at V and 1 base at J; junction bases unmatched: 7. The CDR3 loop is CASSESRGPSLNYGYTF. The CDR3, as DNA: TGCGCCAGCAGTGAGTCCAGGGGGCCATCCCTTAACTATGGCTACACCTTC.

The chain employs TRBV4-2 and TRBJ2-1; 7 bases match TRBD2. J was trimmed by 3 bases and V by 0 bases; bases with no gene match: 5. The germline CDR1 and CDR2 sequences are LGHNA and YNFKEQ. CDR3 length: 16 residues. The CDR3 loop is CASSQDRTGGYNEQFF. The CDR3 nucleotides are TGTGCCAGCAGCCAAGACAGAACGGGGGGCTACAATGAGCAGTTCTTC.